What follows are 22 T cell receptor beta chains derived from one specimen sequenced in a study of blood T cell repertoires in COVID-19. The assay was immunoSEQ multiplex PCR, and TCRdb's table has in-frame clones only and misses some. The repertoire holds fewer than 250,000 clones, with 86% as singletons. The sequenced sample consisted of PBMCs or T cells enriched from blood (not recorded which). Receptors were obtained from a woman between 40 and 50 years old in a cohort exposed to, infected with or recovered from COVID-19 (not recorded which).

The CDR3 sequence is CASSQSSGTSDSYEQYF. The CDR3 DNA follows: TGCGCCAGCAGCCAGTCGTCCGGGACTAGTGATTCCTACGAGCAGTACTTC. The chain carries TRBV4-1 and TRBJ2-7, with 8 bases identical to TRBD2. V dropped 3 bases and J dropped 1; count of bases not matched to a gene: 11. CDR1 MGHRA and CDR2 YSYEKL come from the germline V gene. The CDR3 runs 17 residues.

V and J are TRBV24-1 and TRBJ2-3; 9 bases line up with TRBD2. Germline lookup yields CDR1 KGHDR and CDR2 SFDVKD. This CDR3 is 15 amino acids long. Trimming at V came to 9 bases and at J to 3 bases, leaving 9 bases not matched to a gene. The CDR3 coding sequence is TGTGCCACCGCCCGGGCTAGCGGGAAGACAGATACGCAGTATTTT. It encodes CATARASGKTDTQYF.

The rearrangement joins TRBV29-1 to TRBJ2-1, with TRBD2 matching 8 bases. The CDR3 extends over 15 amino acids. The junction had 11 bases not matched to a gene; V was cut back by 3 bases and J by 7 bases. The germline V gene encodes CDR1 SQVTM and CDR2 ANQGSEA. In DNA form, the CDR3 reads TGCAGCGTTGAGACGGGACTAGACCAAGGTAATGAGCAGTTCTTC. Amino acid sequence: CSVETGLDQGNEQFF.

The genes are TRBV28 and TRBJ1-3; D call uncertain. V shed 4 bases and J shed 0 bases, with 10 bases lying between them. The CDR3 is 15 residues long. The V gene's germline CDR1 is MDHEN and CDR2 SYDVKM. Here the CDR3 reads CASSYPSGSGNTIYF. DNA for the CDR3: TGTGCCAGCAGTTATCCGTCGGGCTCTGGAAACACCATATATTTT.

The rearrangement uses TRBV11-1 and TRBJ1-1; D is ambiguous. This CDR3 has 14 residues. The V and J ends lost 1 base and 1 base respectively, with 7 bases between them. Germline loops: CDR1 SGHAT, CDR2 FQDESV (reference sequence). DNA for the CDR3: TGTGCCAGCAGCTTAGGCGGTAGGAACACTGAAGCTTTCTTT. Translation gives CASSLGGRNTEAFF.

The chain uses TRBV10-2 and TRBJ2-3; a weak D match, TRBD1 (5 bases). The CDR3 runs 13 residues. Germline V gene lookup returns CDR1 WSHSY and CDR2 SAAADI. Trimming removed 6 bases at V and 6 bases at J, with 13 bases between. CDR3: CASSQGVWDTQYF. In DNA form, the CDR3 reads TGCGCCAGCAGCCAGGGCGTTTGGGATACGCAGTATTTT.

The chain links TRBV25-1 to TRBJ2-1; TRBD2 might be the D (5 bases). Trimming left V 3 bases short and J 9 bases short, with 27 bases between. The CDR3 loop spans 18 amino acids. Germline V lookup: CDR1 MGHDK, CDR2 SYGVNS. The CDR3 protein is CASSDPLQVGAQKVEQFF. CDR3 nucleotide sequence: TGTGCCAGCAGTGACCCACTCCAGGTGGGAGCCCAGAAAGTTGAGCAGTTCTTC.

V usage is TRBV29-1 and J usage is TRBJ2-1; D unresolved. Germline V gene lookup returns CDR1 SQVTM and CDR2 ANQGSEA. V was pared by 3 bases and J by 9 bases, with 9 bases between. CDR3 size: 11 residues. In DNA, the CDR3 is TGCAGCGTTGATACAGTCCCTGAGCAGTTCTTC. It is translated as CSVDTVPEQFF.

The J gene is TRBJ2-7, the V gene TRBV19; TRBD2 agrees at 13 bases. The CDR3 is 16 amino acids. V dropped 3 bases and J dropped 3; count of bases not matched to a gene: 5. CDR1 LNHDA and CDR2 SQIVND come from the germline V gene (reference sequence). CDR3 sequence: CASSMRRTSGSYEQYF. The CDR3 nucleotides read TGTGCCAGTAGTATGAGACGGACTAGCGGGAGCTACGAGCAGTACTTC.

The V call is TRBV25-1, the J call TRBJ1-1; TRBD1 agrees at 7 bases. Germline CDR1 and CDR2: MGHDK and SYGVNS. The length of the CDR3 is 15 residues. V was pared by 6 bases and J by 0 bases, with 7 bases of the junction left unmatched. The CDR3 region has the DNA TGTGCCAGCAGCCACCGGGACAGAATGAACACTGAAGCTTTCTTT. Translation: CASSHRDRMNTEAFF.

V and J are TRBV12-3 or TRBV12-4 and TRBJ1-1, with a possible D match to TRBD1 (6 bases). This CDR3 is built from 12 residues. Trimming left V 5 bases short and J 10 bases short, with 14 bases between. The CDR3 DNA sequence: TGTGCCAGCAGTCACTTGGACAGAGGAGCTTTCTTT. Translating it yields CASSHLDRGAFF.

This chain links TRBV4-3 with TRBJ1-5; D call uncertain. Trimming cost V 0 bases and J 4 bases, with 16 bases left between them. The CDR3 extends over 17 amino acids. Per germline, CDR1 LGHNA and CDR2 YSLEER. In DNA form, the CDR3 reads TGCGCCAGCAGCCAAGATCTTGCGGGTGATTTAAATCAGCCCCAGCATTTT. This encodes CASSQDLAGDLNQPQHF.

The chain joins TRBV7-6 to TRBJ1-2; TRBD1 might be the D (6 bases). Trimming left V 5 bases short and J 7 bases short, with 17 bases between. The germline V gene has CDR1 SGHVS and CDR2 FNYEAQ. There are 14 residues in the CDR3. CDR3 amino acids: CASSDLGGRSGYTF. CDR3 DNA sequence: TGTGCCAGCAGCGATCTCGGGGGGCGGAGTGGCTACACCTTC.

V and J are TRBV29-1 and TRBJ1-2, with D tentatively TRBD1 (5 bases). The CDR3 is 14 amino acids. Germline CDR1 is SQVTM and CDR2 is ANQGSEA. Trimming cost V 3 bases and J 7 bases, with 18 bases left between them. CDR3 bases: TGCAGCGTTGATTCAAGGGGAGGGAAATTTGGCTACACCTTC. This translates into CSVDSRGGKFGYTF. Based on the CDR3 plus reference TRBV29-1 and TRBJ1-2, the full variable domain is SAVISQKPSRDICQRGTSLTIQCQVDSQVTMMFWYRQQPGQSLTLIATANQGSEATYESGFVIDKFPISRPNLTFSTLTVSNMSPEDSSIYLCSVDSRGGKFGYTFGSGTRLTVV.

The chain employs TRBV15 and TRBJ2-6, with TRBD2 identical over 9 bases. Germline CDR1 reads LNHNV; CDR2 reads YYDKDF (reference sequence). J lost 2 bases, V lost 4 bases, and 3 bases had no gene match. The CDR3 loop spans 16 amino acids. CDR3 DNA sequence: TGTGCCACCAGCATCTCTAGCGGGACTGGGGCCAACGTCCTGACTTTC. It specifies CATSISSGTGANVLTF.

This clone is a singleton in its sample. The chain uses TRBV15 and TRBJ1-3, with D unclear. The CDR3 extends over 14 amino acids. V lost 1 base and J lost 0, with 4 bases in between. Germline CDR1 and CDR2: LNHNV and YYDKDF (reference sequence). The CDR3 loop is CATSRAVSGNTIYF. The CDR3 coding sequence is TGTGCCACCAGCAGAGCCGTCTCTGGAAACACCATATATTTT. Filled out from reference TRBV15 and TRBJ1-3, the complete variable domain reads DAMVIQNPRYQVTQFGKPVTLSCSQTLNHNVMYWYQQKSSQAPKLLFHYYDKDFNNEADTPDNFQSRRPNTSFCFLDIRSPGLGDTAMYLCATSRAVSGNTIYFGEGSWLTVV.

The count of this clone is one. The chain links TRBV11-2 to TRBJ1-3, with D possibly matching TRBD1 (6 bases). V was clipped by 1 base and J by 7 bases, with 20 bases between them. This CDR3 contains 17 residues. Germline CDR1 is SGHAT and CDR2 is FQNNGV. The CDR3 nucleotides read TGTGCCAGCAGCTTAGGGGCAGGGGCCGCTTCTGTCAACACCATATATTTT. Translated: CASSLGAGAASVNTIYF.

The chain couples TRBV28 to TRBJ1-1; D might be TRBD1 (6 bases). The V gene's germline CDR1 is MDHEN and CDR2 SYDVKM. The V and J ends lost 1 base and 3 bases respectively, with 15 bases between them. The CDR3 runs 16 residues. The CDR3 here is CASSLSGTGRYTEAFF. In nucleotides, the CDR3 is TGTGCCAGCAGTTTATCGGGAACAGGGCGATACACTGAAGCTTTCTTT.

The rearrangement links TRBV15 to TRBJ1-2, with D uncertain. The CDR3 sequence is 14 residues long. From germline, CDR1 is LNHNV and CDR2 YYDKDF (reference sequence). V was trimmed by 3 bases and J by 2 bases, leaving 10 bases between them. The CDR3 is CATSSLEKNYGYTF. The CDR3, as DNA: TGTGCCACCAGCAGTCTTGAGAAAAACTATGGCTACACCTTC.

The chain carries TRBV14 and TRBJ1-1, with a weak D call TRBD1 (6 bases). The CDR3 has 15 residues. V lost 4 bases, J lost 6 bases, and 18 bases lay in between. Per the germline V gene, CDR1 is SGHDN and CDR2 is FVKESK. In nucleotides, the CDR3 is TGTGCCAGCAGCCCGATCCCGAGGGGGTCGTCTGAAGCTTTCTTT. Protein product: CASSPIPRGSSEAFF.

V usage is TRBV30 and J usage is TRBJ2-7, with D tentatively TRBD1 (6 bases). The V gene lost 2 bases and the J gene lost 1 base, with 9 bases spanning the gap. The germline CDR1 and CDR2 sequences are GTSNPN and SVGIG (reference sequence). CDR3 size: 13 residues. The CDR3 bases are TGTGCCTGGAGTTACAGGGCATCCTACGAGCAGTACTTC. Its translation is CAWSYRASYEQYF.

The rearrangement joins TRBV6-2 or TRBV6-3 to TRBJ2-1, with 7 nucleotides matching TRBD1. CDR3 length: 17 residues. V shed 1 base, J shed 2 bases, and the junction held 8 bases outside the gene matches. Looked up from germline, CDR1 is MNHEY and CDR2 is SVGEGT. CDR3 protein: CASSYLAGTETYNEQFF. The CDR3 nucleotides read TGTGCCAGCAGTTACTTGGCCGGGACAGAGACCTACAATGAGCAGTTCTTC.